The entry below gives a single T cell receptor beta chain sequence along with its context. The antigen it recognizes is unknown. No per-base quality is available; no much larger clone lies one base away. This sample was included in a study of blood T cell repertoires in COVID-19 (TCRdb year 2020). About the investigation overall: The collaborator samples originated in the United States, Italy and Spain and spanned the acute and convalescent phases of COVID-19. The material from the prospective study consisted of cDNA or gDNA derived from T cells, B-cell-depleted T cells, or PBMCs. Subjects who had been exposed to COVID-19, were actively infected with it, or had recovered from it provided the deeply sampled blood TCRbeta repertoires that made up the dataset. The repertoires were made available in a free public database intended to serve as a resource for research on the immune response to SARS-CoV-2. Samples were obtained from the ongoing ImmuneRACE study (first 160 participants) and from over a thousand subjects provided by 6 global collaborators. A de-identified subject ID, COVID-19 status, age in years and sex were almost always included in the sample metadata. Where available, HLA class I and class II types were obtained from metadata supplied by the sample provider rather than from assay-based typing. Summary of the overall study and its limitations: The amount of clinical and demographic metadata varied by source and participant and was provided uncurated.

TCRbeta CDR3 regions were amplified from genomic DNA using the immunoSEQ Assay, a bias-controlled multiplex PCR. The original methods were these. The number of nucleated cells in each sample was estimated by amplification of reference gene primers within the assay. To quantify the absolute abundance of each unique TCRbeta CDR3 rearrangement, sequence reads were collapsed and filtered. For each sample, productive Simpson clonality was calculated as the square root of Simpson's diversity index across productive rearrangements. Here the immuneACCESS table is served through TCRdb, limited to in-frame sequences with V and J called. Missing clones are a known gap in these copies; in checked studies unresolved V genes cover under half, and the rest lacks a known reason. D and trimming were read from the DNA, whereas the V and J calls and clone size are those reported in that table. This sample gives tens of thousands of clones in total; just over 85% of them show up just once. The ten largest account for 7.5% to 10% of the sample.

Each collaborating institution followed its own protocols to collect whole blood in K2EDTA tubes. For TCRbeta analysis, collaborator samples were shipped as frozen whole blood, as isolated PBMCs, or as DNA extracted from either sample type. Sample: peripheral blood. The receptor was isolated from a woman between 65 and 79 years old with acute or convalescent COVID-19.

Here the CDR3 is given as CASSPIREPSGANVLTF. The nucleotides read TGTGCCAGTAGTCCTATAAGGGAGCCATCTGGGGCCAACGTCCTGACTTTC. The chain is encoded by TRBV19 joined to TRBJ2-6; TRBD2 is a possible D gene, resting on 5 matching bases. Between the V and J ends, shortened by 5 bases and 1 base respectively, the junction contains 15 bases. In the germline V gene (reference sequence), CDR1 corresponds to LNHDA and CDR2 to SQIVND. Measured from the cysteine to the phenylalanine, the CDR3 is 17 residues long. Only the CDR3 portion is preserved as DNA: 51 bases, with reading frame beginning at the first base. The reference TRBV19 and TRBJ2-6 proteins fill in what lies around the CDR3, so the full variable domain reads DGGITQSPKYLFRKEGQNVTLSCEQNLNHDAMYWYRQDPGQGLRLIYYSQIVNDFQKGDIAEGYSVSREKKESFPLTVTSAQKNPTAFYLCASSPIREPSGANVLTFGAGSRLTVL.